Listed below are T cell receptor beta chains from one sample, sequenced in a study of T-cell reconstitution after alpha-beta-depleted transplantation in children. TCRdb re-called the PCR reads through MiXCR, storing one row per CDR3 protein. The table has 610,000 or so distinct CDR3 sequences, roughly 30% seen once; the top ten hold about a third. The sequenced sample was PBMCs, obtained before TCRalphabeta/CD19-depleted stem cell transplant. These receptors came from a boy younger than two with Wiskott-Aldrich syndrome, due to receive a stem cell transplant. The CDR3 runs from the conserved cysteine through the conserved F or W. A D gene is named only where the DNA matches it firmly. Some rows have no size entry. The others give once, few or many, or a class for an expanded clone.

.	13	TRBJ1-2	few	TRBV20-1	CSASTSYSYGYTF	TGCAGTGCTAGTACCAGCTACTCTTATGGCTACACCTTC
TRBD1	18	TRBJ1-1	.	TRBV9	CASSVDGQGSPMRTEAFF	TGTGCCAGCAGCGTAGATGGACAGGGAAGCCCCATGAGGACTGAAGCTTTCTTT
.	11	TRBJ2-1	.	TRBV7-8	CASSEGRLQFF	TGTGCCAGCAGCGAGGGACGTCTGCAGTTCTTC
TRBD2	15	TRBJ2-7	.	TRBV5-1	CASSLSPGGPNEQYF	TGCGCCAGCAGCTTGTCACCGGGAGGGCCTAACGAGCAGTACTTC
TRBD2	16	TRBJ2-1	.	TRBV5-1	CASSPRLAGGNNEQFF	TGCGCCAGCAGCCCCAGACTAGCGGGAGGGAACAATGAGCAGTTCTTC
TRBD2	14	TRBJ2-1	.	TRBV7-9	CASTGLASYNEQFF	TGTGCCAGCACCGGACTAGCGTCGTACAATGAGCAGTTCTTC
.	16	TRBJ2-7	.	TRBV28	CASGEPGGLSSYEQYF	TGTGCCAGCGGGGAACCAGGGGGACTTAGCTCCTACGAGCAGTACTTC
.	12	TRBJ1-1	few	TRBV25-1	CASRRQGTEAFF	TGTGCCAGCAGGCGGCAGGGCACTGAAGCTTTCTTT
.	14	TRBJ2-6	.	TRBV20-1	CSALPPSGANVLTF	TGCAGTGCCCTTCCCCCTTCTGGGGCCAACGTCCTGACTTTC
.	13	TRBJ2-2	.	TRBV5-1	CASRGPYTGELFF	TGCGCCAGCAGGGGCCCATACACCGGGGAGCTGTTTTTT
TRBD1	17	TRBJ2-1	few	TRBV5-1	CASSFTFRDSIVNEQFF	TGCGCCAGCAGCTTCACATTCCGGGACAGCATAGTCAATGAGCAGTTCTTC
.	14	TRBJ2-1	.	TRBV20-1	CSASGRAVYNEQFF	TGCAGTGCTTCTGGCAGGGCGGTGTACAATGAGCAGTTCTTC
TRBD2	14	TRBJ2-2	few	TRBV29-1	CSAGLAGGTGELFF	TGCAGCGCTGGACTAGCGGGAGGCACCGGGGAGCTGTTTTTT
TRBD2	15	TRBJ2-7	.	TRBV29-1	CSVGKRLAGLGEQYF	TGCAGCGTGGGAAAACGACTAGCGGGCCTGGGGGAGCAGTACTTC
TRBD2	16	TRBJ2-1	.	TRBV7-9	CASSLRSGAGLNEQFF	TGTGCCAGCAGCTTACGGTCGGGAGCGGGACTCAATGAGCAGTTCTTC
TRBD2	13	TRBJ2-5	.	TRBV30	CAWKGGRAETQYF	TGTGCCTGGAAGGGCGGGAGGGCGGAGACCCAGTACTTC
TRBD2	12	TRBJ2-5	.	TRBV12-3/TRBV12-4	CASSNKREAQYF	TGTGCCAGCAGTAACAAGCGGGAGGCCCAGTACTTC
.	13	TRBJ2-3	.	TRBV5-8	CASSFSLTDTQYF	TGTGCCAGCAGCTTCTCCTTAACAGATACGCAGTATTTT
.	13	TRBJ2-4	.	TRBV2	CASSVDGKNIQYF	TGTGCCAGCAGTGTTGACGGCAAAAACATTCAGTACTTC
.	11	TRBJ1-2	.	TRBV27	CASRGEYGYTF	TGTGCCAGCAGGGGGGAGTATGGCTACACCTTC
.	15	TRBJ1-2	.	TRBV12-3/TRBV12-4	CASSLCTGCNYGYTF	TGTGCCAGCAGTTTATGCACAGGGTGCAACTATGGCTACACCTTC
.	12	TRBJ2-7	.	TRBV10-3	CAIRASSNEQYF	TGTGCCATCAGGGCTAGCTCTAACGAGCAGTACTTC
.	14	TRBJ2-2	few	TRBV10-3	CASSVGSNTGELFF	TGTGCCTCCTCGGTCGGGAGCAACACCGGGGAGCTGTTTTTT
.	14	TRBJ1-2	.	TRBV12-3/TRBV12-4	CASSVQGHNYGYTF	TGTGCCAGCAGTGTACAAGGTCACAACTATGGCTACACCTTC
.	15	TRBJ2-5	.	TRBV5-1	CASSLVPVRQETQYF	TGCGCCAGCAGCTTGGTTCCAGTGCGTCAAGAGACCCAGTACTTC
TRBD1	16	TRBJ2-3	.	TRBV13	CASRSRRDRELYTQYF	TGTGCCAGCAGGAGCCGCCGGGACAGGGAGTTATATACGCAGTATTTT
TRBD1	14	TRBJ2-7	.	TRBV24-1	CATSDTGTGSEQYF	TGTGCCACCAGTGATACCGGGACAGGGAGCGAGCAGTACTTC
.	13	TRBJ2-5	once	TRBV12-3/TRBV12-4	CASRTGRRGTQYF	TGTGCCAGCAGGACAGGACGGCGGGGGACCCAGTACTTC
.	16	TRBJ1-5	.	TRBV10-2	CASSEWRQNSNQPQHF	TGCGCCAGCAGTGAGTGGCGACAGAATAGCAATCAGCCCCAGCATTTT